Sequencing of this TCR beta chain was carried out in a study of T cells expressing NK-cell markers. In the study overall: Of eight sequenced donors, seven were HCMV-seropositive and one HCMV-seronegative.

The CDR3 has 17 amino acids. CDR1 and CDR2 from the germline V gene are SGHAT and FQNNGV. From its re-call of the 5' RACE reads, TCRdb lists each CDR3 protein once, without DNA. This repertoire comprises around 550,000 distinct CDR3 sequences; its ten largest clones make up 3% to 4.5%. V and J are TRBV11-2 and TRBJ2-1. The sequence came from a man aged 18 to 35 in good health. Input material: blood T cells: a sorted CD56 or NKG2C T cell subset, CD4+ or CD8+ T cells, or bulk PBMC T cells (not recorded which). CDR3 residues: CASSLDRPYSSYNEQFF.